The T cell receptor beta chain described here comes from a study of CD8 T cells in ankylosing spondylitis. From the 5' RACE reads, TCRdb called clonotypes with MiXCR, one entry per CDR3 protein. The repertoire includes around 150,000 distinct CDR3 sequences, around 10% of them detected once, and 25% to 35% sits in the top ten. This CDR3 region has 14 residues. Germline CDR1 DFQATT, CDR2 SNEGSKA (reference sequence). V lost 0 bases and J 0 bases, leaving 9 bases between the germline ends. A word on this clonotype: This clone may be a read error of a much larger clone one base away.

The J gene is TRBJ2-7, the V gene TRBV20-1; D is unresolved. This TCR came from a male donor with ankylosing spondylitis or in good health (not recorded which). The sequenced sample consisted of blood, either unsorted or a sorted T cell fraction (not recorded which). This chain's CDR3 is CSARDLGASYEQYF. For the CDR3, the DNA is TGCAGTGCTAGAGATTTAGGCGCCTCCTACGAGCAGTACTTC.